The 31 T cell receptor beta chains reported below all come from one sample, sequenced in a study of beta chain features in type 1 diabetes. No antigen has been assigned to these receptors. Isolated RNA was reverse transcribed in full, so expressed TCRB transcripts were sequenced. The data were produced by immunoSEQ multiplex PCR, yet TCRdb's version contains in-frame clones alone and is incomplete. The sample lists about 130,000 clones, roughly 10% seen once, with around 0.75% in the top ten. The study, taken as a whole, reports: Among all four CD4+ subsets, Type 1 diabetes patients had TCRB CDR3s that were moderately but significantly shorter.

The sequencing sample was made of central memory CD4+ T cells from blood. The receptors were sampled from a young man with type 1 diabetes.

The gene calls are TRBV7-3 and TRBJ2-7, with 7 bases identical to TRBD1. Trimming removed 5 bases from V and 3 bases from J; junction bases left unmatched: 10. Germline CDR1 is SGHTA and CDR2 is FQGTGA. The CDR3 length is 15 residues. DNA for the CDR3: TGTGCCAGCAGCCTCGACAGGGCCGGAGTCTACGAGCAGTACTTC. It yields the protein CASSLDRAGVYEQYF. Filled out from reference TRBV7-3 and TRBJ2-7, the complete variable domain reads GAGVSQTPSNKVTEKGKYVELRCDPISGHTALYWYRQSLGQGPEFLIYFQGTGAADDSGLPNDRFFAVRPEGSVSTLKIQRTERGDSAVYLCASSLDRAGVYEQYFGPGTRLTVT.

V and J are TRBV4-2 and TRBJ1-2; TRBD1 agrees at 7 bases. CDR3 size: 13 residues. Germline-derived CDR1 and CDR2 are LGHNA and YNFKEQ. V trimming: 4 bases; J trimming: 2 bases; junction bases outside the gene matches: 1. CDR3 loop: CASSPGQNYGYTF. The CDR3 coding sequence is TGTGCCAGCAGCCCGGGACAGAACTATGGCTACACCTTC.

This chain uses TRBV27 with TRBJ1-3; 7 bases are a match to TRBD1. The V gene end was trimmed by 5 bases and the J gene end by 2 bases; junction bases not matched to a gene: 9. The CDR3 has 16 amino acids. The germline V gene has CDR1 MNHEY and CDR2 SMNVEV (reference sequence). CDR3 sequence: CASSPQLDRAGNTIYF. Here the CDR3 DNA reads TGTGCCAGCAGTCCCCAACTCGACAGGGCTGGAAACACCATATATTTT.

This clone was seen only a few times. V and J are TRBV9 and TRBJ2-5; no reliable D call. V was shortened by 3 bases and J by 0 bases, with 6 bases between the two germline ends. The germline gives CDR1 SGDLS, CDR2 YYNGEE. The CDR3 consists of 13 residues. The CDR3 DNA reads TGTGCCAGCAGCGCACAGTACCAAGAGACCCAGTACTTC. Translating gives CASSAQYQETQYF.

This clone was seen more than once but under ten times. The rearrangement joins TRBV29-1 to TRBJ2-1; D is possibly TRBD2 (6 bases). In germline, CDR1 is SQVTM, CDR2 ANQGSEA. With 3 bases removed from V and 0 bases from J, the gap between germline ends came to 9 bases. The CDR3 runs to 14 residues. The chain's CDR3 is CSVDRDFSYNEQFF. The CDR3 coding sequence is TGCAGCGTTGATCGGGACTTCTCCTACAATGAGCAGTTCTTC.

This clone was seen more than once but under ten times. The V gene is TRBV9, the J gene TRBJ2-4; D may be TRBD1 (6 bases). The CDR3 totals 15 residues. From germline, CDR1 is SGDLS and CDR2 YYNGEE. Trimming left V 3 bases short and J 6 bases short, with 16 bases between. The CDR3 loop reads CASSENHQGRNIQYF. The CDR3 DNA reads TGTGCCAGCAGCGAGAACCACCAGGGGAGAAACATTCAGTACTTC.

The chain joins TRBV7-8 to TRBJ1-5; D perhaps matches TRBD1 (6 bases). Germline loops: CDR1 SGHVS, CDR2 FQNEAQ. V lost 3 bases to trimming and J lost 9 bases, with 18 bases between them. The CDR3 loop spans 15 amino acids. The CDR3 is CASSFGLTGRAPQHF. Written as DNA, the CDR3 is TGTGCCAGCAGCTTCGGGCTCACAGGGCGGGCGCCCCAGCATTTT.

The chain has TRBV28 and TRBJ1-2, with D perhaps matching TRBD1 (5 bases). The CDR3 spans 13 residues. Germline lookup yields CDR1 MDHEN and CDR2 SYDVKM. V was cut by 6 bases and J by 8 bases, with 16 bases left in between. CDR3 sequence (DNA): TGTGCCAGCAGAATCACAGGCTCATGGGGCTACACCTTC. Translated, it gives CASRITGSWGYTF.

Only a few counts were recorded for this clone. The chain employs TRBV4-2 and TRBJ2-2; a possible D gene is TRBD2 (6 bases). V was cut by 4 bases and J by 1 base, with 16 bases left in between. This CDR3 is 17 amino acids long. Per the germline V gene, CDR1 is LGHNA and CDR2 is YNFKEQ. The CDR3 loop reads CASSRGSGEVNTGELFF. The CDR3 DNA reads TGTGCCAGCAGCCGGGGGTCCGGGGAGGTGAACACCGGGGAGCTGTTTTTT.

J is TRBJ1-6 and V is TRBV2; D perhaps matches TRBD1 (6 bases). CDR1 and CDR2 (germline): SNHLY, FYNNEI. This CDR3 comprises 15 residues. Trimming left V 0 bases short and J 10 bases short, with 13 bases between. The CDR3 loop reads CASSEAAGVYSPLHF. DNA for the CDR3: TGTGCCAGCAGTGAAGCAGCAGGGGTGTACTCACCCCTCCACTTT.

This rearrangement joins TRBV28 to TRBJ1-1; 9 positions agree with TRBD1. Germline lookup yields CDR1 MDHEN and CDR2 SYDVKM. Germline trimming cut 6 bases from V and 1 base from J; bases unmatched to any gene: 6. The CDR3 runs to 15 residues. This chain's CDR3 is CASRLQGAGNTEAFF. CDR3 bases: TGTGCCAGCAGGCTACAGGGGGCTGGGAACACTGAAGCTTTCTTT.

This clone occurred a few times. J is TRBJ1-2 and V is TRBV7-9; maybe TRBD1 (5 bases). Germline V gene data show CDR1 as SEHNR and CDR2 as FQNEAQ (reference sequence). The V end lost 5 bases, the J end lost 0 bases, and 16 bases lay between the germline ends. CDR3 length equals 16 residues. CDR3: CASSPLGLRANYGYTF. The CDR3 bases are TGTGCCAGCAGCCCCCTGGGGCTAAGGGCTAACTATGGCTACACCTTC.

This clone has more than one count but fewer than ten. The chain uses TRBV7-3 and TRBJ2-7, with TRBD2 matching over 7 bases. The CDR3 sequence is 13 residues long. Trimming took 6 bases from V and 3 from J; bases not matched to a gene: 5. Germline V gene lookup returns CDR1 SGHTA and CDR2 FQGTGA. The CDR3 DNA follows: TGTGCCAGCAGTCTACGGGGGGACTACGAGCAGTACTTC. Residues: CASSLRGDYEQYF.

This clone has only a few counts. The chain employs TRBV6-5 and TRBJ1-6, with a weak D call TRBD1 (5 bases). The V gene's germline CDR1 is MNHEY and CDR2 SVGAGI. Deletions cut 6 bases from V and 8 bases from J, with 11 bases between. The CDR3 totals 13 residues. The CDR3 DNA follows: TGTGCCAGCAGCCCAGGGCCTGATTCACCCCTCCACTTT. Translating gives CASSPGPDSPLHF.

The DNA for the CDR3 is TGCAGCGTTGACCGGGAGAACTATGGCTACACCTTC. Translation gives CSVDRENYGYTF. This rearrangement joins TRBV29-1 to TRBJ1-2; D not certain. Germline CDR1 reads SQVTM; CDR2 reads ANQGSEA. Trimming removed 3 bases at V and 2 bases at J, with 7 bases between. CDR3 length: 12 residues. The variable domain in full, completed from reference TRBV29-1 and TRBJ1-2, reads SAVISQKPSRDICQRGTSLTIQCQVDSQVTMMFWYRQQPGQSLTLIATANQGSEATYESGFVIDKFPISRPNLTFSTLTVSNMSPEDSSIYLCSVDRENYGYTFGSGTRLTVV.

The genes are TRBV6-6 and TRBJ1-6; 8 bases match TRBD1. The CDR3 spans 14 residues. Unmatched junction bases numbered 8, after V lost 6 bases and J lost 10 bases. Germline assignment: CDR1 MNHNY and CDR2 SVGAGI (reference sequence). DNA of the CDR3: TGTGCCAGCAGCGAAGACAGGGGCGGCTCACCCCTCCACTTT. Its translation: CASSEDRGGSPLHF.

V and J are TRBV27 and TRBJ2-7; 7 nucleotides align to TRBD1. Germline V gene sequence: CDR1 MNHEY, CDR2 SMNVEV (reference sequence). The CDR3 sequence is 16 residues long. Unmatched junction bases numbered 17, after V lost 5 bases and J lost 7 bases. As DNA, the CDR3 is TGTGCCAGCAGTGAGGACAGGACGGGCCCACTGGGGGAGCAGTACTTC. Its protein is CASSEDRTGPLGEQYF.

The gene calls are TRBV7-9 and TRBJ2-1; tentatively, D is TRBD2 (5 bases). V was pared by 6 bases and J by 8 bases, with 26 bases between. The CDR3 covers 17 residues. Germline V gene sequence: CDR1 SEHNR, CDR2 FQNEAQ (reference sequence). The CDR3 DNA is TGTGCCAGCAGTTCGACTTCCGGCACTAGAGCAAGTTATGAGCAGTTCTTC. Its protein is CASSSTSGTRASYEQFF. Looking up the rest from reference TRBV7-9 and TRBJ2-1 gives the full variable domain: DTGVSQNPRHKITKRGQNVTFRCDPISEHNRLYWYRQTLGQGPEFLTYFQNEAQLEKSRLLSDRFSAERPKGSFSTLEIQRTEQGDSAMYLCASSSTSGTRASYEQFFGPGTRLTVL.

The chain is built from TRBV7-9 and TRBJ2-7; the match to TRBD1 covers 7 bases. Germline V lookup: CDR1 SEHNR, CDR2 FQNEAQ (reference sequence). The CDR3 has 15 residues. Trimming took 5 bases from V and 4 from J; bases not matched to a gene: 11. Written as DNA, the CDR3 is TGTGCCAGCAGCCCCAGGACAGGACTTGGGTACGAGCAGTACTTC. Translating it yields CASSPRTGLGYEQYF.

The V gene is TRBV5-5, the J gene TRBJ2-5; 8 bases fit TRBD1. CDR3 length equals 15 residues. Germline CDR1 is SGHKS and CDR2 is YYEKEE (reference sequence). V shed 4 bases and J 3 bases; nucleotides not matched to a gene: 8. In DNA, the CDR3 is TGTGCCAGCAGCGCGCGCCCGACAGGGGAAGAGACCCAGTACTTC. Protein sequence: CASSARPTGEETQYF. The full variable domain, with the rest looked up from reference TRBV5-5 and TRBJ2-5, is DAGVTQSPTHLIKTRGQQVTLRCSPISGHKSVSWYQQVLGQGPQFIFQYYEKEERGRGNFPDRFSARQFPNYSSELNVNALLLGDSALYLCASSARPTGEETQYFGPGTRLLVL.

The chain uses TRBV9 and TRBJ1-3; weak D call: TRBD1 (5 bases). Germline assignment: CDR1 SGDLS and CDR2 YYNGEE. The V end lost 4 bases, the J end lost 8 bases, and 19 bases lay between the germline ends. The CDR3 length is 15 residues. CDR3 amino acids: CASSPWDEPGDTIYF. The CDR3 DNA is TGTGCCAGCAGCCCATGGGACGAACCGGGGGACACCATATATTTT.

The chain carries TRBV28 and TRBJ2-7, with D perhaps TRBD2 (5 bases). The CDR3 spans 15 residues. CDR1 MDHEN and CDR2 SYDVKM come from the germline V gene. With 3 bases removed from V and 2 bases from J, the gap between germline ends came to 14 bases. CDR3 sequence reads: CASSFYWTEAYEQYF. Written as DNA, the CDR3 is TGTGCCAGCAGTTTTTATTGGACGGAGGCCTACGAGCAGTACTTC.

In this sample, this clone turned up a few times. The V and J genes are TRBV5-1 and TRBJ2-5; perhaps TRBD1 as D (5 bases). Looked up from germline, CDR1 is SGHRS and CDR2 is YFSETQ. This CDR3 contains 14 residues. V lost 5 bases to trimming and J lost 1 base, with 12 bases between them. The CDR3: CASSLLDSQETQYF. CDR3 nucleotide sequence: TGCGCCAGCAGTCTCCTCGACAGCCAAGAGACCCAGTACTTC. Looking up the rest from reference TRBV5-1 and TRBJ2-5 gives the full variable domain: KAGVTQTPRYLIKTRGQQVTLSCSPISGHRSVSWYQQTPGQGLQFLFEYFSETQRNKGNFPGRFSGRQFSNSRSEMNVSTLELGDSALYLCASSLLDSQETQYFGPGTRLLVL.

This clone was recorded a few times. DNA of the CDR3: TGTGCCAGCAGCGTAGAGACTCTGGGTACGCAGTATTTT. Protein: CASSVETLGTQYF. This chain connects TRBV9 to TRBJ2-3; D remains unclear. Trimming stripped 0 bases from V and 8 bases from J, with 10 bases between. The CDR3 consists of 13 residues. Germline CDR1 is SGDLS and CDR2 is YYNGEE.

V and J are TRBV28 and TRBJ1-6, with D maybe TRBD1 (6 bases). The germline CDR1 and CDR2 sequences are MDHEN and SYDVKM. This CDR3 has 14 residues. V was cut by 6 bases and J by 14 bases, with 20 bases left in between. The CDR3 spells CASRINRDQIALHF. The CDR3 nucleotides read TGTGCCAGCAGGATTAACAGGGACCAAATTGCCCTCCACTTT.

In its sample, this clone was seen a few times. The chain uses TRBV10-3 and TRBJ2-7, with unresolved D. The V end lost 2 bases, the J end lost 2 bases, and 4 bases lay between the germline ends. Germline CDR1 reads ENHRY; CDR2 reads SYGVKD. The length of the CDR3 is 12 residues. The CDR3 here is CAISEGPYEQYF. CDR3 DNA sequence: TGTGCCATCAGTGAGGGGCCCTACGAGCAGTACTTC.

The V gene is TRBV7-9, the J gene TRBJ2-6; D remains unclear. V was trimmed by 1 base and J by 0 bases, leaving 4 bases between them. The CDR3 is 15 residues long. In germline, CDR1 is SEHNR, CDR2 FQNEAQ (reference sequence). Here the CDR3 reads CASSLGSSGANVLTF. CDR3 sequence (DNA): TGTGCCAGCAGCTTAGGCAGCTCTGGGGCCAACGTCCTGACTTTC.

This clone has ten or more counts. V gene TRBV7-9 combines with J gene TRBJ1-6, with D possibly matching TRBD1 (5 bases). In germline, CDR1 is SEHNR, CDR2 FQNEAQ (reference sequence). CDR3 size: 15 residues. The V gene lost 7 bases and the J gene lost 0 bases, with 10 bases spanning the gap. The CDR3 sequence is CASMRGSSYNSPLHF. CDR3 nucleotide sequence: TGTGCCAGCATGCGGGGGTCCTCCTATAATTCACCCCTCCACTTT.

The table lists this clone with a few counts. This sequence joins TRBV6-5 and TRBJ2-5; perhaps TRBD2 as D (5 bases). The CDR3 sequence is 12 residues long. V lost 10 bases and J 4 bases, leaving 13 bases between the germline ends. Per the germline V gene, CDR1 is MNHEY and CDR2 is SVGAGI. CDR3 nucleotide sequence: TGTGCCACCCGGGGAAGCGGAGAGACCCAGTACTTC. It codes for CATRGSGETQYF.

The chain links TRBV28 to TRBJ2-1; TRBD2 agrees at 12 bases. This CDR3 comprises 18 residues. V shed 2 bases and J 7 bases; nucleotides not matched to a gene: 12. Germline V lookup: CDR1 MDHEN, CDR2 SYDVKM. In DNA form, the CDR3 reads TGTGCCAGCAGTTTAAGGGTCGAACTAGCGGGGGGCCGGAATGAGCAGTTCTTC. Translated: CASSLRVELAGGRNEQFF.

This chain connects TRBV2 to TRBJ1-1; TRBD1 might be the D (5 bases). V gave up 4 bases and J gave up 6 bases, with 6 bases separating them. Per the germline V gene, CDR1 is SNHLY and CDR2 is FYNNEI. The CDR3 has 11 amino acids. CDR3 bases: TGTGCCAGCAGTGGACAGTCTGAAGCTTTCTTT. Its translation is CASSGQSEAFF.